The 17 T cell receptor beta chains given below trace back to one sample, sequenced in a study of blood T cell repertoires in COVID-19. TCRdb's copy holds only in-frame clones and misses some; the assay was immunoSEQ multiplex PCR. The sample has fewer than 350,000 clones, 80% to 85% seen once. The source material was peripheral blood. The receptors shown here come from a woman aged 55-75 years with active or convalescent COVID-19.

This chain joins TRBV10-3 and TRBJ1-4, with 7 bases lining up with TRBD1. Per germline, CDR1 ENHRY and CDR2 SYGVKD. The CDR3 runs to 12 residues. With 6 bases clipped from V and 8 bases from J, the junction kept 3 bases outside the gene matches. CDR3: CAIRTGDEKLFF. In DNA, the CDR3 is TGTGCCATCAGAACAGGGGACGAAAAACTGTTTTTT.

CDR3 coding DNA: TGTGCCAGCAGCTTGGTGCCAGGTCGAGAAGAAAAACTGTTTTTT. As protein: CASSLVPGREEKLFF. This chain links TRBV5-4 with TRBJ1-4; D gene unclear. CDR1 and CDR2 (germline): SGHNT, YYREEE (reference sequence). Trimming stripped 0 bases from V and 8 bases from J, with 14 bases between. The CDR3 is 15 residues long.

This clone has only a few counts. The genes are TRBV7-3 and TRBJ1-1; 8 nucleotides agree with TRBD1. After removal of 6 bases from V and 1 base from J, the junction contained 7 bases not matched to a gene. The CDR3 has 15 residues. Germline CDR1 and CDR2: SGHTA and FQGTGA. The CDR3 nucleotides are TGTGCCAGCAGTGAGGCCGGGACAGGGAACACTGAAGCTTTCTTT. Encoded protein: CASSEAGTGNTEAFF.

This clone was observed a single time. This chain links TRBV15 with TRBJ2-5; tentatively, D is TRBD2 (6 bases). Germline loops: CDR1 LNHNV, CDR2 YYDKDF (reference sequence). Between the trimmed V and J ends, which lost 1 base and 3 bases, there was a span of 12 bases. This CDR3 region has 15 residues. CDR3 protein: CATSRGGGREETQYF. In nucleotides, the CDR3 is TGTGCCACCAGCAGAGGGGGAGGTAGGGAAGAGACCCAGTACTTC.

The chain combines TRBV5-1 with TRBJ2-3, with 7 bases that match TRBD2. Unmatched junction bases numbered 8, after V lost 4 bases and J lost 0 bases. The CDR3 runs 16 residues. The germline V gene encodes CDR1 SGHRS and CDR2 YFSETQ. The CDR3 nucleotides read TGCGCCAGCAGCCGGCTAGCGGAGCGAAGCACAGATACGCAGTATTTT. Translating it yields CASSRLAERSTDTQYF.

The chain couples TRBV7-2 to TRBJ1-1; possible D gene TRBD1, 6 bases. Trimming took off 5 bases at V and 1 base at J, with 14 bases between the two ends. The CDR3 consists of 15 residues. Germline CDR1 SGHTA, CDR2 FQGNSA. The CDR3 reads CASSRHGRGNTEAFF. CDR3 coding DNA: TGTGCCAGCAGCCGTCACGGCAGGGGGAACACTGAAGCTTTCTTT.

The CDR3 protein is CASSQLPGQGTTEAFF. In nucleotides, the CDR3 is TGCGCCAGCAGCCAACTACCGGGACAGGGGACCACTGAAGCTTTCTTT. V and J are TRBV4-1 and TRBJ1-1; 10 bases align to TRBD1. The V gene's germline CDR1 is MGHRA and CDR2 YSYEKL. The CDR3 is 16 amino acids. J was trimmed by 4 bases and V by 2 bases; bases with no gene match: 7.

As to this clone: The same CDR3 also results from other DNA sequences found in this sample. The chain uses TRBV9 and TRBJ1-1, with 10 bases aligning to TRBD1. J was trimmed by 5 bases and V by 7 bases; bases with no gene match: 14. The CDR3 runs to 16 residues. The germline gives CDR1 SGDLS, CDR2 YYNGEE. CDR3 coding DNA: TGTGCCAGCGGCTCAGACAGGGGGCGCGGGAATACTGAAGCTTTCTTT. It is translated as CASGSDRGRGNTEAFF.

This chain joins TRBV3-1 (or the pseudogene TRBV3-2) and TRBJ1-4, with TRBD1 matching over 11 bases. The J segment lost 7 bases and the V segment lost 0 bases, leaving 4 bases of the junction unmatched. This CDR3 has 16 residues. Per germline, CDR1 LGHDT and CDR2 YNNKEL (reference sequence). CDR3 protein: CASSQDRGQGGEKLFF. DNA for the CDR3: TGTGCCAGCAGCCAAGATAGGGGACAGGGGGGTGAAAAACTGTTTTTT.

CDR3 loop: CASSLAPRTGGTEQFF. CDR3 DNA sequence: TGTGCCAGCAGCTTAGCCCCCCGGACAGGGGGCACTGAGCAGTTCTTC. The chain has TRBV7-9 and TRBJ2-1; 11 bases match TRBD1. This CDR3 has 16 amino acids. The V segment lost 0 bases and the J segment 9 bases; nucleotides outside the gene matches: 7. Looked up from germline, CDR1 is SEHNR and CDR2 is FQNEAQ (reference sequence).

This clone was picked up a small number of times. The gene calls are TRBV30 and TRBJ1-2, with TRBD1 as a possible D gene (5 bases). Trimming removed 0 bases at V and 2 bases at J, with 13 bases between. CDR1 is GTSNPN and CDR2 is SVGIG in the germline V gene (reference sequence). The CDR3 has 15 amino acids. CDR3 DNA sequence: TGTGCCTGGAGTGTACAGGTTCCCTTAAACTATGGCTACACCTTC. Translating gives CAWSVQVPLNYGYTF.

The J gene is TRBJ1-5, the V gene TRBV19, with D perhaps matching TRBD1 (6 bases). This CDR3 is built from 13 residues. Germline values: CDR1 LNHDA, CDR2 SQIVND (reference sequence). V was cut by 7 bases and J by 5 bases, with 12 bases left in between. Here the CDR3 reads CASTHRVDQPQHF. The CDR3 DNA sequence: TGTGCCAGTACCCACAGGGTTGATCAGCCCCAGCATTTT.

The J gene is TRBJ2-1, the V gene TRBV5-1; TRBD1 is a possible D gene (6 bases). V was clipped by 4 bases and J by 2 bases, with 19 bases between them. The germline V gene has CDR1 SGHRS and CDR2 YFSETQ. There are 17 residues in the CDR3. CDR3 sequence (DNA): TGCGCCAGCAGCGTAACGCCCCCCGGGACAACCTACAATGAGCAGTTCTTC. Translation gives CASSVTPPGTTYNEQFF.

This clone was observed a few times. The chain combines TRBV4-3 with TRBJ1-2; 8 bases are a match to TRBD1. The CDR3 is 15 residues long. Germline V gives CDR1 LGHNA, CDR2 YSLEER. V gave up 0 bases and J gave up 5 bases; unmatched junction bases: 5. The CDR3 here is CASSQDHQGAYGYTF. CDR3 nucleotide sequence: TGCGCCAGCAGCCAAGATCATCAGGGGGCGTATGGCTACACCTTC.

The chain recombines TRBV10-3 with TRBJ2-1; unclear D gene. The ends were cut back, 0 bases at V and 7 bases at J, with 7 bases in the middle. Germline V gives CDR1 ENHRY, CDR2 SYGVKD. This CDR3 is 13 amino acids long. CDR3 DNA sequence: TGTGCCATCAGTGAGTCGGCTGCAAATGAGCAGTTCTTC. This encodes CAISESAANEQFF.

This chain connects TRBV29-1 to TRBJ2-7, with 7 positions matching TRBD1. Trimming cost V 6 bases and J 5 bases; bases outside gene matches: 7. Per the germline V gene, CDR1 is SQVTM and CDR2 is ANQGSEA. This CDR3 has 12 amino acids. This CDR3 reads CSVELQGNEQYF. The CDR3 nucleotides read TGCAGCGTCGAATTACAGGGGAACGAGCAGTACTTC.

The chain joins TRBV20-1 to TRBJ2-5; D not certain. V shed 5 bases and J shed 6 bases, with 7 bases lying between them. The length of the CDR3 is 10 residues. Germline assignment: CDR1 DFQATT and CDR2 SNEGSKA (reference sequence). The CDR3 sequence: CSAPLQTQYF. Written as DNA, the CDR3 is TGCAGTGCTCCCCTCCAGACCCAGTACTTC.